This entry describes one TCR beta chain. Its recognized antigen is unknown. There are no base qualities to consult, and no much larger clone falls within one base. The data were obtained in a study of T cell responses to AZD1222 COVID-19 vaccine (dated by TCRdb to about 2021). Describing the broader study: AZD1222 recipients with second doses at about 4 weeks or about 12 weeks were pooled, because spike-specific TCR depth and breadth did not differ between schedules. Enrollment into the trials was organized by age into subgroups of 18-55, 56-69 and 70-plus years, and those subgroups contained roughly 150, 30 and 60 TCR-sequenced participants, respectively. A total of 230 or so trial participants underwent TCR sequencing, of whom 207 received two doses of AZD1222 and 26 received two doses of the MenACWY control vaccine.

The CDR3 regions of human TCRbeta chains were analyzed by immunosequencing. In the paper's pipeline: TCRs in the repertoires were matched against a reference library of SARS-CoV-2-specific TCRs that had been generated with the MIRA antigen-specificity platform. Breadth meant the fraction of unique TCRs that were SARS-CoV-2-associated, whereas depth meant the fraction of total T cells that were SARS-CoV-2-associated. Each spike-specific TCR was assigned to its reactive spike region and to a CD4 or CD8 class using the MIRA data. Log10-transformed breadth and depth values were compared by one-way ANOVA with Sidak's multiple comparisons tests. TCRdb took over this immuneACCESS table, retaining in-frame rearrangements with V and J assigned. Such tables are incomplete; in checked studies, under half of the missing clones stem from an unresolved V gene, and the remainder is unexplained. For V, J and clone size, that table is used; D and trimming come from the DNA. This sample lists 100,000 to 150,000 clones; over 90% were detected once. The top ten clonotypes cover 6.6% of the sample.

Results and caveats for the whole study, not just this receptor: A significant rise in spike-specific TCR breadth and depth was observed after two AZD1222 doses relative to day 0 and relative to MenACWY recipients. The whole spike protein was spanned by vaccine-associated CD4 TCRs, and dominant responses were seen in regions 160-218 and 743-854. Participants were mostly white British and included more females than males, and it was suggested by the authors that clonal diversity may have been underestimated. Because no samples from the day 14 peak response were available, repertoires could be characterized only after the peak T cell response. Conclusions about previously exposed vaccinees are limited, since just 5 to 7 AZD1222 recipients were seropositive for SARS-CoV-2 at baseline. The 56-69-year group was small, and its depth increase did not reach significance, likely because of low power. Reportedly, almost half of the unique spike-specific TCRs recognized epitopes lying outside the regions that are mutated in the B.1.351 and B.1.1.7 variants.

Sample time point, as interpreted from the label and publication: baseline before first vaccination. Vaccinee samples came from UK trials COV001 and COV002, including a single-blind randomized controlled phase 2/3 trial of AZD1222 (ChAdOx1 nCoV-19) in healthy adults. For TCRbeta chain sequencing, PBMC samples from trial participants were taken at day 0 and at day 28 after the second dose. V loses 5 bases at its end and J loses 7 bases; junction bases beyond the gene matches: 6. For CDR1 and CDR2, the germline V gene lists MGHDK and SYGVNS. Including cysteine and phenylalanine, the CDR3 has 14 amino acids. The read is trimmed to its CDR3 DNA, 42 bases read in frame from base 1.

This TCR derives from an adult in good health. The chain employs TRBV25-1 and TRBJ1-5; 9 of the junction bases match TRBD1. The input for sequencing was peripheral blood, taken on day 0 of AZD1222 vaccination. The CDR3 reads CASSWGQGGQPQHF. The nucleotide sequence is given as TGTGCCAGCAGTTGGGGACAGGGAGGACAGCCCCAGCATTTT.